The rows below give T cell receptor beta chains drawn from one sample of a study of beta chain features in type 1 diabetes. Clones were sequenced by immunoSEQ multiplex PCR, and TCRdb holds only the in-frame ones, with some missing. The table has nearly 350,000 clones, 7.5% to 9% seen once; the top ten hold approximately 0.47%. Sequencing input: central memory CD4+ T cells from blood. The receptors shown here come from a woman between 18 and 30 years old in good health. Each CDR3 is given with its conserved first and last residue. D genes are given only for firm matches. Clone size is shown for a subset of rows, as once, few, many or a class of expanded clone.

D: .; V: TRBV7-2; J: TRBJ1-1; size: .; CDR3: CASSLGMMNTEAFF; DNA: TGTGCCAGCAGCTTAGGCATGATGAACACTGAAGCTTTCTTT
D: .; V: TRBV2; J: TRBJ2-5; size: .; CDR3: CASNIDSHRGTQYF; DNA: TGTGCCAGCAACATAGACAGCCACCGGGGGACCCAGTACTTC
D: TRBD1; V: TRBV7-9; J: TRBJ1-1; size: many; CDR3: CASRRGTGGTEAFF; DNA: TGTGCCAGCAGGCGTGGGACAGGGGGTACTGAAGCTTTCTTT
D: TRBD2; V: TRBV28; J: TRBJ2-7; size: .; CDR3: CASSYLSGRATYEQYF; DNA: TGTGCCAGCAGTTATTTAAGCGGGAGGGCCACCTACGAGCAGTACTTC
D: .; V: TRBV6-5; J: TRBJ1-1; size: .; CDR3: CASNDRNTEAFF; DNA: TGTGCCAGCAACGACAGGAACACTGAAGCTTTCTTT
D: TRBD1; V: TRBV6-6; J: TRBJ1-2; size: few; CDR3: CASSYIRTGGAYGYTF; DNA: TGTGCCAGCAGTTACATTCGGACAGGGGGAGCCTATGGCTACACCTTC
D: TRBD2; V: TRBV5-4; J: TRBJ2-1; size: many; CDR3: CASSWRTSGSRNEQFF; DNA: TGTGCCAGCAGCTGGCGAACTAGCGGGAGTCGCAATGAGCAGTTCTTC
D: TRBD1; V: TRBV2; J: TRBJ1-4; size: few; CDR3: CASRGTAGGKLFF; DNA: TGTGCCAGCAGGGGGACAGCGGGGGGCAAACTGTTTTTT
D: .; V: TRBV6-6; J: TRBJ1-1; size: .; CDR3: CASSYYMLNTEAFF; DNA: TGTGCCAGCAGTTACTACATGCTGAACACTGAAGCTTTCTTT
D: .; V: TRBV6-1; J: TRBJ2-5; size: .; CDR3: CASSVWGAEETQYF; DNA: TGTGCCAGCAGTGTTTGGGGAGCAGAAGAGACCCAGTACTTC
D: .; V: TRBV7-6; J: TRBJ2-7; size: .; CDR3: CAISLVSSYEQYF; DNA: TGTGCCATCAGCTTAGTATCCTCATACGAGCAGTACTTC
D: .; V: TRBV7-2; J: TRBJ2-5; size: many; CDR3: CASSLSLGETQYF; DNA: TGTGCCAGCAGCTTATCCCTCGGGGAGACCCAGTACTTC
D: .; V: TRBV15; J: TRBJ2-5; size: .; CDR3: CATSRRAEFTETQYF; DNA: TGTGCCACCAGCAGAAGGGCAGAATTTACGGAGACCCAGTACTTC
D: .; V: TRBV28; J: TRBJ2-7; size: .; CDR3: CASRASREQYF; DNA: TGTGCCAGCAGAGCATCGAGGGAGCAGTACTTC
D: .; V: TRBV6-5; J: TRBJ1-1; size: .; CDR3: CASSLTGTNTEAFF; DNA: TGTGCCAGCAGTCTAACGGGCACGAACACTGAAGCTTTCTTT
D: .; V: TRBV5-6; J: TRBJ2-1; size: many; CDR3: CASSLVPVTYNEQFF; DNA: TGTGCCAGCAGCTTGGTTCCAGTAACCTACAATGAGCAGTTCTTC
D: TRBD2; V: TRBV6-1; J: TRBJ2-2; size: .; CDR3: CAGTRGEGTGELFF; DNA: TGTGCCGGGACCCGGGGGGAAGGAACCGGGGAGCTGTTTTTT
D: .; V: TRBV7-9; J: TRBJ2-5; size: few; CDR3: CASSIIGGWETQYF; DNA: TGTGCCAGCAGCATTATCGGGGGCTGGGAGACCCAGTACTTC
D: TRBD2; V: TRBV14; J: TRBJ2-1; size: many; CDR3: CASSQLKTSGYNEQFF; DNA: TGTGCCAGCAGCCAACTTAAGACTAGCGGCTACAATGAGCAGTTCTTC
D: TRBD2; V: TRBV6-6; J: TRBJ2-1; size: many; CDR3: CASRSVGAGSYNEQFF; DNA: TGTGCCAGCAGGTCGGTGGGAGCGGGGTCCTACAATGAGCAGTTCTTC
D: TRBD2; V: TRBV4-1; J: TRBJ2-5; size: .; CDR3: CASSQDNLAGGVTQYF; DNA: TGCGCCAGCAGCCAAGATAACCTAGCGGGAGGTGTGACCCAGTACTTC
D: .; V: TRBV2; J: TRBJ1-1; size: .; CDR3: CASSPPELRAFF; DNA: TGTGCCAGCAGTCCCCCCGAACTGAGGGCTTTCTTT
D: .; V: TRBV11-2; J: TRBJ2-7; size: once; CDR3: CASSSDSYEQYF; DNA: TGTGCCAGCAGCTCGGACAGCTACGAGCAGTACTTC
D: .; V: TRBV27; J: TRBJ2-3; size: many; CDR3: CASSLLLGGTDTQYF; DNA: TGTGCCAGCAGTTTACTACTGGGGGGCACAGATACGCAGTATTTT
D: TRBD1; V: TRBV28; J: TRBJ1-3; size: few; CDR3: CASRRQGASGNTIYF; DNA: TGTGCCAGCAGAAGACAGGGGGCCTCTGGAAACACCATATATTTT
D: .; V: TRBV28; J: TRBJ2-7; size: .; CDR3: CASSLWESYEQYF; DNA: TGTGCCAGCAGTTTATGGGAGTCCTACGAGCAGTACTTC
D: .; V: TRBV10-3; J: TRBJ1-5; size: few; CDR3: CAISESEYQPQHF; DNA: TGTGCCATCAGTGAGTCGGAGTATCAGCCCCAGCATTTT
D: TRBD2; V: TRBV15; J: TRBJ2-1; size: few; CDR3: CATSRDRTGTTYNEQFF; DNA: TGTGCCACCAGCAGAGACAGAACCGGGACTACTTACAATGAGCAGTTCTTC
D: TRBD1; V: TRBV5-1; J: TRBJ2-3; size: few; CDR3: CASSLDRGSTDTQYF; DNA: TGCGCCAGCAGCTTGGACAGGGGTAGCACAGATACGCAGTATTTT
D: .; V: TRBV7-2; J: TRBJ2-3; size: many; CDR3: CASSPRVLSTDTQYF; DNA: TGTGCCAGCAGCCCCCGGGTTTTGAGCACAGATACGCAGTATTTT
D: .; V: TRBV7-2; J: TRBJ2-4; size: .; CDR3: CASGRNRDGRTAKNIQYF; DNA: TGTGCCAGCGGAAGAAATCGGGACGGACGAACGGCCAAAAACATTCAGTACTTC
D: .; V: TRBV14; J: TRBJ2-1; size: few; CDR3: CASSPGVLTYNEQFF; DNA: TGTGCCAGCAGCCCCGGGGTATTGACCTACAATGAGCAGTTCTTC
D: .; V: TRBV27; J: TRBJ1-6; size: few; CDR3: CASSSLSVWAPLHF; DNA: TGTGCCAGCAGTTCTTTAAGCGTGTGGGCACCCCTCCACTTT
D: TRBD2; V: TRBV11-2; J: TRBJ2-5; size: .; CDR3: CASSLALGLAEKETQYF; DNA: TGTGCCAGCAGCTTAGCCCTGGGACTAGCGGAGAAAGAGACCCAGTACTTC
D: TRBD2; V: TRBV11-2; J: TRBJ2-4; size: many; CDR3: CASSTRTSGTEVIQYF; DNA: TGTGCCAGCAGCACCCGGACTAGCGGGACGGAGGTCATTCAGTACTTC
D: TRBD2; V: TRBV10-3; J: TRBJ2-2; size: few; CDR3: CATLSGRAPTGELFF; DNA: TGTGCCACCCTTAGCGGGAGGGCCCCGACCGGGGAGCTGTTTTTT
D: .; V: TRBV9; J: TRBJ2-2; size: .; CDR3: CASSVVAVANTGELFF; DNA: TGTGCCAGCAGCGTAGTGGCGGTCGCGAACACCGGGGAGCTGTTTTTT
D: .; V: TRBV7-7; J: TRBJ2-5; size: few; CDR3: CASSKRKTGGETQYF; DNA: TGTGCTAGCAGCAAAAGAAAGACGGGTGGAGAGACCCAGTACTTC
D: TRBD1; V: TRBV28; J: TRBJ1-1; size: .; CDR3: CASGYPDRDTEASF; DNA: TGTGCCAGCGGGTACCCCGACAGGGATACTGAAGCTTCCTTT